This T cell receptor (beta chain) was sequenced for a study of a mutant IDH1 vaccine in newly diagnosed glioma. Study summary: Most patients had received both radiotherapy and temozolomide, the prior options being radiotherapy, temozolomide, or both. Study findings and constraints: Patients showed vaccine-induced immune responses at a rate of approximately 93%.

This clone was counted once. Its antigen is undetermined. Time point defined: baseline, week 1 (first vaccination visit). As for treatment: pre-vaccination baseline after standard-of-care therapy. Germline loops: CDR1 SGHAT, CDR2 FQNNGV. The CDR3 contains 13 residues. V lost 3 bases and J lost 10, with 15 bases in between. Some clones are missing from TCRdb's copy, which holds only in-frame ones; the method was immunoSEQ multiplex PCR. The sample has about 38,000 clones; just under 80% are singletons. The clonotype was recovered from a man aged 40-49 years with glioma. Some clones in this sample may be carry-over from other donors' samples. V and J are TRBV11-2 and TRBJ1-2; perhaps TRBD1 as D (5 bases). The sequences come from PBMCs, collected from a glioma patient treated with radiotherapy, temozolomide or both. CDR3: CASSFLGVETYTF. The CDR3 nucleotides read TGTGCCAGCAGCTTTTTAGGGGTCGAGACCTACACCTTC.